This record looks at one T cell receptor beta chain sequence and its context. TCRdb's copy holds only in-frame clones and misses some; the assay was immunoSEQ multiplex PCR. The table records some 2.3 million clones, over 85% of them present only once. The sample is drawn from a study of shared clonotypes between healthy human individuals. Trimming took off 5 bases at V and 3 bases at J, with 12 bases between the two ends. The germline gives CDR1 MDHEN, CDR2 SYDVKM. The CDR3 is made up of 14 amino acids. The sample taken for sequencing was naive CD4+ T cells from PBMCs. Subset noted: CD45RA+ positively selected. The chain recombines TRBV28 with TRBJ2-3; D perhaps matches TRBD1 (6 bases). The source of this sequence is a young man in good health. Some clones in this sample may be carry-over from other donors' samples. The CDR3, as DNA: TGTGCCAGCAGTCCCTTGACAGGTACAGATACGCAGTATTTT. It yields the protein CASSPLTGTDTQYF. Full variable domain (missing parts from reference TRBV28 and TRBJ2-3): DVKVTQSSRYLVKRTGEKVFLECVQDMDHENMFWYRQDPGLGLRLIYFSYDVKMKEKGDIPEGYSVSREKKERFSLILESASTNQTSMYLCASSPLTGTDTQYFGPGTRLTVL.